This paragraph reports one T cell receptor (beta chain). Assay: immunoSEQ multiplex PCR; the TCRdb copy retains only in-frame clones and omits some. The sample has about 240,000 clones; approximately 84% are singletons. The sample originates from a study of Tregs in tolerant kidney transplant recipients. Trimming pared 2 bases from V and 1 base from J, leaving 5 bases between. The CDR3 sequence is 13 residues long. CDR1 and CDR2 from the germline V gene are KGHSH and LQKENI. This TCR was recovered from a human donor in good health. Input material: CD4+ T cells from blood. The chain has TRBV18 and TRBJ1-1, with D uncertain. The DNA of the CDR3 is TGTGCCAGCTCACCATCGGAGAACACTGAAGCTTTCTTT. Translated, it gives CASSPSENTEAFF.